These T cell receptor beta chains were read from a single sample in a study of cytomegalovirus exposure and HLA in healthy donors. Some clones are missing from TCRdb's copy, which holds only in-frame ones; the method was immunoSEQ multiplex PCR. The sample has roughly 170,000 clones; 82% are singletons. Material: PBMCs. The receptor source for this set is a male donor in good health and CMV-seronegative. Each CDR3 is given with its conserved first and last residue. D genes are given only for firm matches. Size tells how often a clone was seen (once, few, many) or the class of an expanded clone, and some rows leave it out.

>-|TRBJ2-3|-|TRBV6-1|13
CASRETATDTQYF
TGTGCCAGCAGGGAGACAGCCACAGATACGCAGTATTTT
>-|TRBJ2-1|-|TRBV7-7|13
CASSRTQGHEQFF
TGTGCCAGCAGTCGAACCCAGGGCCATGAGCAGTTCTTC
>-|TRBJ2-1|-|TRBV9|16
CASSRRSGISYNEQFF
TGTGCCAGCAGCCGCCGGTCGGGTATCTCCTACAATGAGCAGTTCTTC
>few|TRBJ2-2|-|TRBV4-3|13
CASSGQNTGELFF
TGCGCCAGCAGCGGACAGAACACCGGGGAGCTGTTTTTT
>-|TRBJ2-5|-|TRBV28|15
CASSSEAVAGETQYF
TGTGCCAGCAGCTCAGAAGCGGTGGCCGGAGAGACCCAGTACTTC
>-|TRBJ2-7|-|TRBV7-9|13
CSSSHPEHNEQYF
TGTTCCAGCAGCCATCCTGAACATAACGAGCAGTACTTC
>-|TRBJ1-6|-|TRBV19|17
CASSIGAPGHINSPLHF
TGTGCCAGTAGTATAGGGGCACCGGGACACATTAATTCACCCCTCCACTTT
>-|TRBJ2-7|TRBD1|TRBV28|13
CASSSGQGYEQYF
TGTGCCAGCAGCTCGGGACAGGGATACGAGCAGTACTTC
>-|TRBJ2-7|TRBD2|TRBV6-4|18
CASRDPGIAGILSYEQYF
TGTGCCAGCAGGGACCCGGGGATAGCGGGTATTCTATCCTACGAGCAGTACTTC
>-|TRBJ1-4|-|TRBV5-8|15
CASSHNRATNEKLFF
TGTGCCAGCAGCCACAACAGGGCAACTAATGAAAAACTGTTTTTT
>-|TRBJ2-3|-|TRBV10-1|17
CASRRYRDLALADTQYF
TGCGCCAGCAGGCGATACAGGGATCTCGCTCTCGCAGATACGCAGTATTTT
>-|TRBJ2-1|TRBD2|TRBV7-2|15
CASSLMREGPIEQFF
TGTGCCAGCAGCTTAATGCGGGAGGGCCCTATTGAGCAGTTCTTC
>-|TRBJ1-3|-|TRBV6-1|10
CASSDITIYF
TGTGCCAGCAGTGATATCACCATATATTTT
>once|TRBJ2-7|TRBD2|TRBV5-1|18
CASSLARTSGRELSWQYF
TGCGCCAGCAGCTTGGCTAGGACTAGCGGGAGAGAATTAAGTTGGCAGTACTTC
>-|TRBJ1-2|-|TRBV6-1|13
CASSVGSSEGYTF
TGTGCCAGCAGTGTCGGGTCATCCGAGGGCTACACCTTC
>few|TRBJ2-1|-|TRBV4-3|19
CASSQAPAGGTYGYNEQFF
TGCGCCAGCAGCCAAGCGCCAGCCGGCGGGACTTATGGGTACAATGAGCAGTTCTTC
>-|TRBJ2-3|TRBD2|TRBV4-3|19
CASSRNLPGLAGGADTQYF
TGCGCCAGCAGCCGAAACCTTCCGGGACTAGCGGGAGGGGCAGATACGCAGTATTTT
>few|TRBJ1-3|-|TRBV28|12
CASSSDRDTIYF
TGTGCCAGCAGTTCGGACAGAGACACCATATATTTT
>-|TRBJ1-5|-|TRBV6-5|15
CASTSVFGGNQPQHF
TGTGCCAGCACCTCTGTGTTTGGAGGCAATCAGCCCCAGCATTTT
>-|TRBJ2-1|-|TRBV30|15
CAWSVGPEGVNEQFF
TGTGCCTGGAGTGTCGGACCCGAAGGGGTTAATGAGCAGTTCTTC
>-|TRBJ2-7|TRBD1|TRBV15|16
CATSTKITGGYYEQYF
TGTGCCACCAGCACGAAGATAACAGGGGGCTACTACGAGCAGTACTTC
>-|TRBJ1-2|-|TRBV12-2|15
CASRPPGTQKGGYTF
TGTGCAAGTCGCCCTCCCGGGACTCAAAAGGGTGGCTACACCTTC
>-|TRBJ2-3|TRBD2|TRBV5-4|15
CASRSGGEDRDTQYF
TGTGCCAGCAGATCGGGGGGGGAAGATAGGGATACGCAGTATTTT
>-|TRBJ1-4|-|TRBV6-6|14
CASSYPQGGEKLFF
TGTGCCAGCAGTTACCCACAGGGCGGTGAAAAACTGTTTTTT
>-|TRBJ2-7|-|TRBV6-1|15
CASSEGRTSSYEQYF
TGTGCCAGCAGTGAAGGCCGGACAAGCTCCTACGAGCAGTACTTC
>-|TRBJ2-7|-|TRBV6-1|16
CASSETGLTSSYEQYF
TGTGCCAGCAGTGAAACAGGCCTGACCAGCTCCTACGAGCAGTACTTC
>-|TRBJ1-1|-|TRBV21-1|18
CASRKMGEDVGVNTEAFF
TGTGCCAGCAGAAAGATGGGGGAGGACGTTGGGGTGAACACTGAAGCTTTCTTT
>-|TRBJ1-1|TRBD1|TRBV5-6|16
CASSLLKGAYNTEAFF
TGTGCCAGCAGCTTGTTAAAGGGGGCGTATAACACTGAAGCTTTCTTT
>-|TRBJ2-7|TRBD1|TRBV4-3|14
CASSQARGHYEQYF
TGCGCCAGCAGCCAAGCCAGGGGGCATTACGAGCAGTACTTC
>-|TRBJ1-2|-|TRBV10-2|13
CAIGGDQGYGYTF
TGCGCCATAGGGGGAGACCAGGGATATGGCTACACCTTC
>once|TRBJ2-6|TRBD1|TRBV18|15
CASSPTGAGANVLTF
TGTGCCAGCTCCCCGACAGGGGCTGGGGCCAACGTCCTGACTTTC
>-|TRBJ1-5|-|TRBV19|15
CASRPGGNSNQPQHF
TGTGCCAGTAGGCCGGGAGGGAATAGCAATCAGCCCCAGCATTTT
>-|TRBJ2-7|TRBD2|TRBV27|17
CASSLRTSGGTSYEQYF
TGTGCCAGCAGTTTAAGGACTAGCGGGGGAACCTCCTACGAGCAGTACTTC
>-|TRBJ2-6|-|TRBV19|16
CASSIGSSSGANVLTF
TGTGCCAGTAGTATAGGAAGTAGCTCTGGGGCCAACGTCCTGACTTTC
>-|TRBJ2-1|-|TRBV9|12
CASSASYNEQFF
TGTGCCAGCAGCGCCAGCTACAATGAGCAGTTCTTC
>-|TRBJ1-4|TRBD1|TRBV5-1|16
CANPGQDAATNEKLFF
TGCGCCAACCCGGGACAGGACGCCGCAACTAATGAAAAACTGTTTTTT
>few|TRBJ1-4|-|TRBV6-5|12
CASTTGDEKLFF
TGTGCCAGCACCACGGGAGATGAAAAACTGTTTTTT
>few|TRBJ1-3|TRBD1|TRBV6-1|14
CASSVLGQGNTIYF
TGTGCCAGCAGTGTCTTGGGACAGGGAAACACCATATATTTT
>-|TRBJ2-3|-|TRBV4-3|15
CASSQEVRYTDTQYF
TGCGCCAGCAGCCAAGAAGTGAGGTACACAGATACGCAGTATTTT
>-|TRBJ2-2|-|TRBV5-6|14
CASSLVPGTGELFF
TGTGCCAGCAGCTTGGTCCCAGGAACCGGGGAGCTGTTTTTT